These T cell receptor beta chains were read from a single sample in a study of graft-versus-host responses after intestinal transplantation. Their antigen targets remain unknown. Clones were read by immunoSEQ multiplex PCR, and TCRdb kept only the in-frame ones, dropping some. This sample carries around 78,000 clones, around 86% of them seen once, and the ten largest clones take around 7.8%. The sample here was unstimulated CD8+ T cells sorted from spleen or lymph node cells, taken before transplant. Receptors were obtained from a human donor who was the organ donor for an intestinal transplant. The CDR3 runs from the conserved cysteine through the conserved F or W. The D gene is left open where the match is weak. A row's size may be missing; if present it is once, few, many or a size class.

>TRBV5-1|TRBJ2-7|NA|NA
CASRRGDYEQYF
TGCGCCAGCAGGCGCGGAGACTACGAGCAGTACTTC
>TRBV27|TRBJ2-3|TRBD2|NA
CASSLWGLAGGTDTQYF
TGTGCCAGCAGTTTATGGGGACTAGCGGGGGGCACAGATACGCAGTATTTT
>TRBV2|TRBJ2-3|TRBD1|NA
CASSDEGAHTDTQYF
TGTGCCAGCAGTGATGAGGGGGCGCACACAGATACGCAGTATTTT
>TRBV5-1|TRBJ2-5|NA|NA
CASSFWQGLRTYF
TGCGCCAGCAGCTTCTGGCAGGGACTTCGGACATACTTC
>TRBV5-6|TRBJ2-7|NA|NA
CASSPWGAGSSYEQYF
TGTGCCAGCAGCCCATGGGGGGCAGGGAGCTCCTACGAGCAGTACTTC
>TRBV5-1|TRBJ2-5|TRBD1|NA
CASSLGTGQETQYF
TGCGCCAGCAGCTTGGGGACAGGCCAAGAGACCCAGTACTTC
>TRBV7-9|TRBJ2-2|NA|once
CASSLGRPRTGELFF
TGTGCCAGCAGCCTTGGTAGACCGCGCACCGGGGAGCTGTTTTTT
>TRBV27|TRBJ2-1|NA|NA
CASSPSSSYNEQFF
TGTGCCAGCAGTCCTAGTAGCTCCTACAATGAGCAGTTCTTC
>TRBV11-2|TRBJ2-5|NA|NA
CASSVSWETQYF
TGTGCCAGCAGCGTCTCATGGGAGACCCAGTACTTC
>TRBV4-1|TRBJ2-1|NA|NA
CASSQGVRTSNNEQFF
TGCGCCAGCAGCCAAGGAGTCCGAACTAGCAACAATGAGCAGTTCTTC
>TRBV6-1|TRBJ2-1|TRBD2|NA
CASSELTSGGLPSYNEQFF
TGTGCCAGCAGTGAGTTGACTAGCGGGGGGCTACCCTCCTACAATGAGCAGTTCTTC